Presented here are 22 T cell receptor beta chains from one specimen sequenced in a study of T cells after yellow fever vaccination. TCRdb called the 5' RACE reads again in MiXCR, with one record for every CDR3 protein. The data contain around 350,000 distinct CDR3 sequences, under 14% of them singletons. The material sequenced was PBMCs, taken on the day of the first yellow fever vaccination. The receptor source for this set is a man aged 18 to 29 who received the YFV17D yellow fever vaccine.

In its sample, this clonotype was seen a few times. J is TRBJ1-2 and V is TRBV6-1; 8 bases align to TRBD1. The V gene's germline CDR1 is MNHNS and CDR2 SASEGT. The CDR3 runs to 15 residues. Trimming cost V 5 bases and J 6 bases; bases outside gene matches: 11. The CDR3: CASSKLGQGEDGYTF. In nucleotides, the CDR3 is TGTGCCAGCAGTAAACTTGGACAGGGTGAGGATGGCTACACCTTC.

The V gene is TRBV19, the J gene TRBJ2-1; 13 bases are a match to TRBD2. With 6 bases clipped from V and 7 bases from J, the junction kept 9 bases outside the gene matches. In germline, CDR1 is LNHDA, CDR2 SQIVND (reference sequence). This CDR3 comprises 16 residues. CDR3 nucleotide sequence: TGTGCCAGTAGCCCCACACTAGCGGGGGGGCGGAATGAGCAGTTCTTC. Translated: CASSPTLAGGRNEQFF.

In its sample, this clonotype was seen a few times. This chain joins TRBV7-8 and TRBJ2-3, with D perhaps given as TRBD1 or TRBD2 (5 bases each). Germline V gene lookup returns CDR1 SGHVS and CDR2 FQNEAQ. The CDR3 totals 16 residues. Trimming removed 5 bases at V and 2 bases at J, with 17 bases between. This CDR3 reads CASSPRSGTLTDTQYF. CDR3 coding DNA: TGTGCCAGCAGCCCTCGTTCCGGGACGCTCACAGATACGCAGTATTTT.

This clonotype was seen a handful of times. The CDR3 loop reads CAWSPAAGGFNYEQYF. The CDR3 nucleotides are TGTGCCTGGAGTCCCGCAGCGGGGGGCTTCAACTACGAGCAGTACTTC. The chain couples TRBV30 to TRBJ2-7; TRBD2 matches 9 bases. The germline V gene has CDR1 GTSNPN and CDR2 SVGIG (reference sequence). This CDR3 has 16 amino acids. V lost 2 bases, J lost 3 bases, and 11 bases stayed unmatched.

V usage is TRBV4-2 and J usage is TRBJ1-1, with 10 bases lining up with TRBD1. Germline-derived CDR1 and CDR2 are LGHNA and YNFKEQ. J was trimmed by 1 base and V by 1 base; bases with no gene match: 3. This CDR3 has 16 residues. The CDR3 region is CASSQATGGGNTEAFF. In DNA form, the CDR3 reads TGTGCCAGCAGCCAAGCGACAGGGGGCGGGAACACTGAAGCTTTCTTT.

This clonotype showed up just a few times. The rearrangement uses TRBV7-9 and TRBJ2-3; D possibly corresponds to TRBD1 (6 bases). CDR3 length equals 15 residues. V gave up 6 bases and J gave up 5 bases, with 18 bases separating them. CDR1 is SEHNR and CDR2 is FQNEAQ in the germline V gene (reference sequence). The CDR3 protein is CASSTGHILGDTQYF. In DNA form, the CDR3 reads TGTGCCAGCAGTACGGGACACATTTTAGGAGATACGCAGTATTTT.

This clonotype showed up just a few times. The chain employs TRBV20-1 and TRBJ2-7; 12 bases map to TRBD2. This CDR3 has 14 residues. V dropped 6 bases and J dropped 2; count of bases not matched to a gene: 5. Germline V gene sequence: CDR1 DFQATT, CDR2 SNEGSKA (reference sequence). The CDR3 nucleotides are TGCAGTGCCCGACTAGCGGGGGAGACCTACGAGCAGTACTTC. Protein sequence: CSARLAGETYEQYF.

The chain is built from TRBV11-3 and TRBJ2-2; 8 nucleotides align to TRBD1. V was clipped by 5 bases and J by 3 bases; unmatched bases: 8. CDR1 SGHNT and CDR2 YENEEA come from the germline V gene. The length of the CDR3 is 16 residues. The chain's CDR3 is CASSLRRTGYTGELFF. The CDR3 DNA sequence: TGTGCCAGCAGCCTAAGGAGGACAGGGTACACCGGGGAGCTGTTTTTT.

This clonotype was seen repeatedly, ten times or more. The chain uses TRBV29-1 and TRBJ2-2, with 8 bases lining up with TRBD1. This CDR3 spans 15 amino acids. Germline CDR1 is SQVTM and CDR2 is ANQGSEA. V dropped 3 bases and J dropped 1; count of bases not matched to a gene: 4. CDR3 amino acids: CSVDLGQGNTGELFF. The CDR3 coding sequence is TGCAGCGTTGACCTCGGACAGGGGAACACCGGGGAGCTGTTTTTT.

Comments on this clonotype: A read error is possible here, since a much larger clone lies one base away. The chain combines TRBV5-6 with TRBJ2-7; the match to TRBD1 covers 8 bases. CDR1 and CDR2 (germline): SGHDT, YYEEEE. The CDR3 runs 13 residues. Trimming removed 4 bases from V and 4 bases from J; junction bases left unmatched: 4. CDR3 bases: TGTGCCAGCAGCGGGGGACAGGTATACGAGCAGTACTTC. It codes for CASSGGQVYEQYF.

The V gene is TRBV3-1, the J gene TRBJ2-5, with a weak D call TRBD2 (6 bases). Trimming cost V 1 base and J 1 base, with 16 bases left between them. The CDR3 loop spans 17 amino acids. Germline V gene data show CDR1 as LGHDT and CDR2 as YNNKEL (reference sequence). The CDR3 DNA reads as TGTGCCAGCAGCCAAGGGGTAGCCGGGGGACCCCAAGAGACCCAGTACTTC. Translated, it gives CASSQGVAGGPQETQYF.

This clonotype showed up just a few times. V gene TRBV13 combines with J gene TRBJ1-2; a weak D match, TRBD1 (6 bases). Germline V gives CDR1 PRHDT, CDR2 FYEKMQ (reference sequence). The CDR3 is 14 residues long. The V end lost 3 bases, the J end lost 5 bases, and 13 bases lay between the germline ends. CDR3 region: CASSLNRDTYGYTF. The CDR3 bases are TGTGCCAGCAGCTTGAACAGGGACACTTATGGCTACACCTTC.

This chain connects TRBV10-1 to TRBJ1-6; D gene ambiguous. This CDR3 has 16 residues. V shed 3 bases and J shed 7 bases, with 16 bases lying between them. CDR1 is WNHNN, CDR2 SYGVQD, per germline (reference sequence). The CDR3 region has the DNA TGCGCCAGCAGTGATCTGACTATTGGGAACAATTCACCCCTCCACTTT. This codes for CASSDLTIGNNSPLHF.

This clonotype was detected a few times. CDR3 coding DNA: TGTGCCAGCAGCCTCCCAGCGGGCGGGACTAGAGCCACAGATACGCAGTATTTT. Its translation: CASSLPAGGTRATDTQYF. This chain connects TRBV11-2 to TRBJ2-3, with 8 bases aligning to TRBD2. With V trimmed by 5 bases and J by 2 bases, 15 bases remained unmatched. There are 18 residues in the CDR3. In germline, CDR1 is SGHAT, CDR2 FQNNGV. Full variable domain (rest looked up from reference TRBV11-2 and TRBJ2-3): EAGVAQSPRYKIIEKRQSVAFWCNPISGHATLYWYQQILGQGPKLLIQFQNNGVVDDSQLPKDRFSAERLKGVDSTLKIQPAKLEDSAVYLCASSLPAGGTRATDTQYFGPGTRLTVL.

The chain employs TRBV2 and TRBJ2-3; TRBD1 aligns across 10 bases. With 11 bases clipped from V and 6 bases from J, the junction kept 14 bases outside the gene matches. The V gene's germline CDR1 is SNHLY and CDR2 FYNNEI. The CDR3 consists of 15 residues. CDR3 in amino acids: CAGSERTGGSDTQYF. CDR3 DNA: TGTGCCGGGTCTGAAAGGACAGGGGGTTCGGATACGCAGTATTTT.

The J gene is TRBJ2-3, the V gene TRBV7-2, with 9 positions matching TRBD1. The CDR3 consists of 16 residues. Germline CDR1 is SGHTA and CDR2 is FQGNSA. V was pared by 5 bases and J by 2 bases, with 8 bases of the junction left unmatched. This CDR3 reads CASSPLGQGLTDTQYF. The CDR3 DNA sequence: TGTGCCAGCAGCCCCCTGGGACAGGGTCTCACAGATACGCAGTATTTT.

This clonotype was seen only a few times. The chain combines TRBV5-1 with TRBJ1-4; perhaps TRBD1 as D (5 bases). V lost 0 bases, J lost 3 bases, and 12 bases lay in between. CDR3 length: 16 amino acids. CDR1 is SGHRS and CDR2 is YFSETQ in the germline V gene. CDR3 protein: CASSLGQGIANEKLFF. Here the CDR3 DNA reads TGCGCCAGCAGCTTGGGGCAGGGAATAGCTAATGAAAAACTGTTTTTT.

V is TRBV20-1 and J is TRBJ2-5, with unresolved D. The CDR3 runs 12 residues. V was pared by 4 bases and J by 1 base, with 7 bases between. CDR1 and CDR2 (germline): DFQATT, SNEGSKA (reference sequence). CDR3 sequence reads: CSATPLQETQYF. The DNA of the CDR3 is TGCAGTGCTACCCCCCTCCAAGAGACCCAGTACTTC.

There are many counts of this clonotype. The rearrangement links TRBV12-3 or TRBV12-4 to TRBJ2-2, with TRBD1 matching over 8 bases. CDR3 length: 15 residues. J gave up 1 base and V 6 bases, and 4 bases lay outside the gene matches. CDR3 sequence reads: CASRLGQGNTGELFF. CDR3 DNA: TGTGCCAGCAGACTCGGACAGGGGAACACCGGGGAGCTGTTTTTT.

The chain is built from TRBV7-2 and TRBJ2-3; no clear D. The CDR3 consists of 13 residues. The V end lost 2 bases, the J end lost 10 bases, and 13 bases lay between the germline ends. Per germline, CDR1 SGHTA and CDR2 FQGNSA. CDR3: CASSLPEDRAQYF. The CDR3 coding sequence is TGTGCCAGCAGCTTACCCGAAGATCGTGCGCAGTATTTT.

This rearrangement joins TRBV27 to TRBJ2-1, with 12 positions matching TRBD2. The CDR3 loop spans 18 amino acids. With V trimmed by 2 bases and J by 0 bases, 5 bases remained unmatched. CDR1 is MNHEY, CDR2 SMNVEV, per germline (reference sequence). The CDR3 protein is CASSLLGLAGYSYNEQFF. CDR3 bases: TGTGCCAGCAGTTTACTCGGACTAGCGGGGTACTCCTACAATGAGCAGTTCTTC.

The sample holds a few counts of this clonotype. V and J are TRBV24-1 and TRBJ2-7, with a possible D match to TRBD1 (6 bases). Germline V gives CDR1 KGHDR, CDR2 SFDVKD. This CDR3 is 14 amino acids long. The V and J ends lost 7 bases and 2 bases respectively, with 14 bases between them. Written as DNA, the CDR3 is TGTGCCACCAGCTCCGGGACACCACCCTACGAGCAGTACTTC. Translating gives CATSSGTPPYEQYF.